The 30 T cell receptor beta chains reported below all come from one sample, sequenced in a study of blood T cell repertoires in COVID-19. TCRdb keeps only in-frame clones here, not all; method: immunoSEQ multiplex PCR. The sample contains hundreds of thousands of clones, 87% of which appear only once. Sequenced material: PBMCs or T cells enriched from blood (not recorded which). These receptors were taken from a woman in her 30s who had recovered from COVID-19.

The chain is built from TRBV28 and TRBJ1-4; TRBD1 aligns across 11 bases. Germline loops: CDR1 MDHEN, CDR2 SYDVKM. With V trimmed by 5 bases and J by 7 bases, 3 bases remained unmatched. The CDR3 covers 14 residues. The CDR3: CASSHGTGGEKLFF. The CDR3 bases are TGTGCCAGCAGTCACGGGACAGGGGGTGAAAAACTGTTTTTT.

The sample holds one count of this clone. V is TRBV2 and J is TRBJ1-5, with a weak D call TRBD1 (5 bases). The CDR3 covers 16 residues. With 7 bases removed from V and 6 bases from J, the gap between germline ends came to 22 bases. The germline CDR1 and CDR2 sequences are SNHLY and FYNNEI. Here the CDR3 reads CASTERGGGLSQPQHF. CDR3 sequence (DNA): TGTGCCAGCACCGAAAGAGGCGGGGGTTTAAGTCAGCCCCAGCATTTT. Supplemented by reference TRBV2 and TRBJ1-5, the full variable domain reads EPEVTQTPSHQVTQMGQEVILRCVPISNHLYFYWYRQILGQKVEFLVSFYNNEISEKSEIFDDQFSVERPDGSNFTLKIRSTKLEDSAMYFCASTERGGGLSQPQHFGDGTRLSIL.

V is TRBV6-6 and J is TRBJ1-5; the D is unclear. CDR1 is MNHNY and CDR2 is SVGAGI in the germline V gene (reference sequence). The length of the CDR3 is 12 residues. V was clipped by 4 bases and J by 10 bases, with 11 bases between them. CDR3 sequence (DNA): TGTGCCAGCAGTTCAGGCCGAATACCCCAGCATTTT. It translates to CASSSGRIPQHF.

This clone came up once. V usage is TRBV5-1 and J usage is TRBJ1-1; D gene unclear. The CDR3 covers 13 residues. Germline CDR1 SGHRS, CDR2 YFSETQ. V lost 7 bases, J lost 3 bases, and 13 bases lay in between. The CDR3 nucleotides are TGCGCCAGCGGATTACTCGGGGACACTGAAGCTTTCTTT. It codes for CASGLLGDTEAFF.

This chain links TRBV21-1 with TRBJ1-2. TRBV21-1 corresponds to a pseudogene. The CDR3 has 16 amino acids. Here the CDR3 DNA reads TGTGCCAGCAGCAAAGGATGTGGCAGGGAGGTTGTTGGCTACACCTTC. Translating gives CASSKGCGREVVGYTF.

This chain uses TRBV18 with TRBJ1-1; D ambiguous. The CDR3 has 13 amino acids. Germline V CDR1 and CDR2: KGHSH, LQKENI. V lost 8 bases and J 1 base, leaving 11 bases between the germline ends. The CDR3 nucleotides are TGTGCCAGCACCCCGGCAGGGAACACTGAAGCTTTCTTT. Translating gives CASTPAGNTEAFF.

The chain joins TRBV5-1 to TRBJ2-6, with D tentatively TRBD1 (6 bases). Trimming took 4 bases from V and 4 from J, leaving 15 bases between them. This CDR3 has 16 residues. Per germline, CDR1 SGHRS and CDR2 YFSETQ. The DNA for the CDR3 is TGCGCCAGCAGCCTGGCTAACAGGGTCGGGGCCAACGTCCTGACTTTC. Translated: CASSLANRVGANVLTF.

The gene calls are TRBV28 and TRBJ2-7; D is perhaps TRBD1 (5 bases). Trimming took off 5 bases at V and 4 bases at J, with 27 bases between the two ends. This CDR3 region has 18 residues. The germline V gene encodes CDR1 MDHEN and CDR2 SYDVKM. CDR3 protein: CASSGAGFSRGRRYEQYF. For the CDR3, the DNA is TGTGCCAGCAGTGGGGCCGGATTCTCTAGAGGAAGAAGATACGAGCAGTACTTC.

Written as DNA, the CDR3 is TGTGCCAGCAGTCCTGGACTAGCGGCGTACTTC. Translating gives CASSPGLAAYF. This chain links TRBV28 with TRBJ2-7, with 10 bases identical to TRBD2. Looked up from germline, CDR1 is MDHEN and CDR2 is SYDVKM. V shed 5 bases and J 12 bases; nucleotides not matched to a gene: 4. The CDR3 length is 11 residues.

The chain uses TRBV23-1 and TRBJ1-2; possible D gene TRBD1, 5 bases. TRBV23-1 is labeled an ORF, and its function is uncertain. The CDR3 runs 15 residues. V lost 0 bases and J 1 base, leaving 9 bases between the germline ends. The CDR3: CASSQSAGLNYGYTF. The CDR3 coding sequence is TGCGCCAGCAGTCAATCGGCAGGGCTTAACTATGGCTACACCTTC.

This chain links TRBV6-4 with TRBJ2-2; D uncertain. V was pared by 2 bases and J by 3 bases, with 4 bases between. This CDR3 region has 13 residues. Germline lookup yields CDR1 MRHNA and CDR2 SNTAGT. This CDR3 reads CASSDSYTGELFF. The CDR3 DNA follows: TGTGCCAGCAGTGACAGCTACACCGGGGAGCTGTTTTTT.

This clone was picked up a small number of times. The rearrangement joins TRBV6-4 to TRBJ1-1; 8 bases align to TRBD1. After removal of 0 bases from V and 0 bases from J, the junction contained 6 bases not matched to a gene. The germline gives CDR1 MRHNA, CDR2 SNTAGT. This CDR3 spans 17 amino acids. This CDR3 is CASSDSDRVALNTEAFF. CDR3 in DNA: TGTGCCAGCAGTGACTCGGACAGGGTCGCCCTGAACACTGAAGCTTTCTTT.

The rearrangement links TRBV4-1 to TRBJ2-1, with TRBD2 identical over 10 bases. CDR1 and CDR2 from the germline V gene are MGHRA and YSYEKL. The CDR3 spans 16 residues. V lost 0 bases and J lost 3; bases outside the gene matches: 2. The CDR3 coding sequence is TGCGCCAGCAGCCAAGAAGGACTAGCGGTCTACAATGAGCAGTTCTTC. Its translation: CASSQEGLAVYNEQFF.

The J gene is TRBJ2-7, the V gene TRBV6-5; TRBD2 agrees at 8 bases. Germline assignment: CDR1 MNHEY and CDR2 SVGAGI. This CDR3 comprises 15 residues. Trimming removed 2 bases from V and 0 bases from J; junction bases left unmatched: 3. The CDR3 region is CASSYRTSGSYEQYF. The CDR3 nucleotides are TGTGCCAGCAGTTACCGCACTAGCGGCTCCTACGAGCAGTACTTC.

The chain links TRBV4-1 to TRBJ2-7, with a possible D match to TRBD2 (6 bases). Trimming took 2 bases from V and 5 from J, leaving 19 bases between them. The CDR3 is made up of 16 amino acids. CDR1 and CDR2 from the germline V gene are MGHRA and YSYEKL. The DNA of the CDR3 is TGCGCCAGCAGCCAACCCCAGAGGGAGGCGTGGAACGAGCAGTACTTC. This encodes CASSQPQREAWNEQYF.

The gene calls are TRBV19 and TRBJ1-5; a weak D match, TRBD1 (6 bases). V dropped 8 bases and J dropped 7 bases, with 15 bases sitting between them. CDR3 length equals 13 residues. CDR1 LNHDA and CDR2 SQIVND come from the germline V gene (reference sequence). The CDR3 DNA is TGTGCCAGTTGTGGGGGGGCTTGGCAGCCCCAGCATTTT. It translates to CASCGGAWQPQHF.

The sample holds a few counts of this clone. V and J are TRBV5-1 and TRBJ1-2; D call uncertain. Trimming took 0 bases from V and 3 from J, leaving 6 bases between them. Germline V lookup: CDR1 SGHRS, CDR2 YFSETQ. The CDR3 totals 13 residues. The CDR3 sequence: CASSLDKYYGYTF. As DNA, the CDR3 is TGCGCCAGCAGCTTGGACAAATACTATGGCTACACCTTC.

The chain is built from TRBV6-4 and TRBJ1-2; 10 bases line up with TRBD1. The J segment lost 8 bases and the V segment lost 4 bases, leaving 7 bases of the junction unmatched. The CDR3 length is 14 residues. Germline lookup yields CDR1 MRHNA and CDR2 SNTAGT. The CDR3: CASSVTGTGDGYTF. The CDR3 coding sequence is TGTGCCAGCAGTGTCACCGGGACAGGGGACGGCTACACCTTC.

The chain carries TRBV7-6 and TRBJ2-1; the match to TRBD2 covers 16 bases. V lost 4 bases, J lost 2 bases, and 5 bases stayed unmatched. Germline CDR1 is SGHVS and CDR2 is FNYEAQ. The CDR3 totals 18 residues. The CDR3 bases are TGTGCCAGCAGCTCGGGACTAGCGGGGGGGCTTACCTACAATGAGCAGTTCTTC. Amino acid sequence: CASSSGLAGGLTYNEQFF.

The gene calls are TRBV9 and TRBJ2-2; tentatively, D is TRBD1 (6 bases). The germline V gene encodes CDR1 SGDLS and CDR2 YYNGEE. V was clipped by 4 bases and J by 3 bases, with 13 bases between them. The CDR3 is made up of 15 amino acids. The CDR3 nucleotides read TGTGCCAGCAGCCCGGGGTGGGGGCACACCGGGGAGCTGTTTTTT. Residues: CASSPGWGHTGELFF. The full variable domain, its missing parts supplied by reference TRBV9 and TRBJ2-2, is DSGVTQTPKHLITATGQRVTLRCSPRSGDLSVYWYQQSLDQGLQFLIQYYNGEERAKGNILERFSAQQFPDLHSELNLSSLELGDSALYFCASSPGWGHTGELFFGEGSRLTVL.

The rearrangement joins TRBV5-1 to TRBJ2-2, with TRBD2 as a possible D gene (7 bases). V lost 8 bases, J lost 1 base, and 15 bases lay in between. The CDR3 consists of 15 residues. Germline V lookup: CDR1 SGHRS, CDR2 YFSETQ. The CDR3 sequence is CASYTGGLNTGELFF. The DNA of the CDR3 is TGCGCCAGTTACACGGGGGGCCTGAACACCGGGGAGCTGTTTTTT. The full variable domain, its missing parts supplied by reference TRBV5-1 and TRBJ2-2, is KAGVTQTPRYLIKTRGQQVTLSCSPISGHRSVSWYQQTPGQGLQFLFEYFSETQRNKGNFPGRFSGRQFSNSRSEMNVSTLELGDSALYLCASYTGGLNTGELFFGEGSRLTVL.

The J gene is TRBJ2-1, the V gene TRBV2; a weak D match, TRBD1 (5 bases). The CDR3 extends over 14 amino acids. V gave up 5 bases and J gave up 9 bases, with 17 bases separating them. Germline V CDR1 and CDR2: SNHLY, FYNNEI. The CDR3 is CASSSGLSRGEQFF. Written as DNA, the CDR3 is TGTGCCAGCAGTTCGGGCCTATCTAGGGGTGAGCAGTTCTTC.

This rearrangement joins TRBV6-5 to TRBJ1-3; D possibly corresponds to TRBD1 (5 bases). V was shortened by 4 bases and J by 0 bases, with 13 bases between the two germline ends. The germline CDR1 and CDR2 sequences are MNHEY and SVGAGI. The CDR3 runs to 16 residues. As DNA, the CDR3 is TGTGCCAGCAGTTCCTCGACAGTGAACTCTGGAAACACCATATATTTT. Translation gives CASSSSTVNSGNTIYF.

V is TRBV24-1 and J is TRBJ2-3, with D perhaps TRBD1 (6 bases). Germline values: CDR1 KGHDR, CDR2 SFDVKD. The CDR3 sequence is 11 residues long. V was cut by 5 bases and J by 13 bases, with 12 bases left in between. The CDR3 DNA follows: TGTGCCACCAGTGCACAGGGTGTAAAGTATTTT. This codes for CATSAQGVKYF.

The chain is built from TRBV14 and TRBJ2-1; 11 bases align to TRBD1. In germline, CDR1 is SGHDN, CDR2 FVKESK. The CDR3 totals 15 residues. V lost 4 bases and J lost 8; bases outside the gene matches: 7. The CDR3 DNA sequence: TGTGCCAGCAGCCCGGACAGGGGGCGGTCACATGAGCAGTTCTTC. Its translation: CASSPDRGRSHEQFF. The full variable domain, in which reference TRBV14 and TRBJ2-1 provide the parts outside the CDR3, is EAGVTQFPSHSVIEKGQTVTLRCDPISGHDNLYWYRRVMGKEIKFLLHFVKESKQDESGMPNNRFLAERTGGTYSTLKVQPAELEDSGVYFCASSPDRGRSHEQFFGPGTRLTVL.

The rearrangement uses TRBV28 and TRBJ2-3; 9 positions agree with TRBD2. CDR1 is MDHEN and CDR2 is SYDVKM in the germline V gene. V dropped 3 bases and J dropped 9; count of bases not matched to a gene: 13. The CDR3 is made up of 16 amino acids. CDR3 nucleotides: TGTGCCAGCAGTTTGGTGTTGCGGGAGGGTCGAGGCACGCAGTATTTT. Its protein is CASSLVLREGRGTQYF.

The rearrangement uses TRBV2 and TRBJ2-2; 12 bases fit TRBD2. The V gene's germline CDR1 is SNHLY and CDR2 FYNNEI. CDR3 size: 15 residues. The V segment lost 5 bases and the J segment 4 bases; nucleotides outside the gene matches: 2. The CDR3 loop is CASSLAGGPTGELFF. For the CDR3, the DNA is TGTGCCAGCAGTCTAGCGGGGGGGCCCACCGGGGAGCTGTTTTTT.

The chain employs TRBV15 and TRBJ2-7; D might be TRBD1 (6 bases). Germline-derived CDR1 and CDR2 are LNHNV and YYDKDF (reference sequence). V was shortened by 3 bases and J by 6 bases, with 9 bases between the two germline ends. The CDR3 runs to 12 residues. DNA for the CDR3: TGTGCCACCAGCAGCCGAGGGGGCGAGCAGTACTTC. Translating gives CATSSRGGEQYF.

The chain uses TRBV5-4 and TRBJ1-1; 7 nucleotides align to TRBD1. CDR3 length equals 15 residues. Germline V gene sequence: CDR1 SGHNT, CDR2 YYREEE (reference sequence). J gave up 1 base and V 6 bases, and 9 bases lay outside the gene matches. CDR3 in amino acids: CASTPNRGRNTEAFF. In nucleotides, the CDR3 is TGTGCCAGCACCCCGAACAGGGGTAGGAACACTGAAGCTTTCTTT.

This clone was seen a few times. The gene calls are TRBV7-9 and TRBJ2-7; maybe TRBD1 (7 bases). This CDR3 has 12 amino acids. Trimming took 11 bases from V and 3 from J, leaving 14 bases between them. Germline assignment: CDR1 SEHNR and CDR2 FQNEAQ (reference sequence). This chain's CDR3 is CAARRDSYEQYF. CDR3 bases: TGTGCCGCCAGGCGGGACAGCTACGAGCAGTACTTC.